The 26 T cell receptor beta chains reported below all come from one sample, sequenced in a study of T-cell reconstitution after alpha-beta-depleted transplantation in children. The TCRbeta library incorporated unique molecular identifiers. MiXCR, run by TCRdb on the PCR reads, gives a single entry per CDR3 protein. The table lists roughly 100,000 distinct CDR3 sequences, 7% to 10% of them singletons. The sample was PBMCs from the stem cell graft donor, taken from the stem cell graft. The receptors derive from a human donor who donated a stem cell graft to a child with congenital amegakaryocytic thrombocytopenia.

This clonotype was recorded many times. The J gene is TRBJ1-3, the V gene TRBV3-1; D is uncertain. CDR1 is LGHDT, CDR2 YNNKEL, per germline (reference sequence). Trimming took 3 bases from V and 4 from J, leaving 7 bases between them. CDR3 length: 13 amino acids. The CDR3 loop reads CASSHEGGNTIYF. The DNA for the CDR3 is TGTGCCAGCAGCCATGAAGGAGGAAACACCATATATTTT.

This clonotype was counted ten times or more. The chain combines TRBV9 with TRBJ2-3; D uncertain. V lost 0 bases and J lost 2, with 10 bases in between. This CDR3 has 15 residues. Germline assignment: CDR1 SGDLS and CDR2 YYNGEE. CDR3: CASSVVRNPTDTQYF. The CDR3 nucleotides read TGTGCCAGCAGCGTAGTCCGGAACCCCACAGATACGCAGTATTTT.

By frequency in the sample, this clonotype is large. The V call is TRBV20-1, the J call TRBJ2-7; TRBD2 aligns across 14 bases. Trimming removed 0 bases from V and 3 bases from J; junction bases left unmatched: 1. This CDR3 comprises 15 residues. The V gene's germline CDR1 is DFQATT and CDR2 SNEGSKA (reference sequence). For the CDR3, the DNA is TGCAGTGCTAGAGATGGGACTAGCGGGAGCTACGAGCAGTACTTC. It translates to CSARDGTSGSYEQYF.

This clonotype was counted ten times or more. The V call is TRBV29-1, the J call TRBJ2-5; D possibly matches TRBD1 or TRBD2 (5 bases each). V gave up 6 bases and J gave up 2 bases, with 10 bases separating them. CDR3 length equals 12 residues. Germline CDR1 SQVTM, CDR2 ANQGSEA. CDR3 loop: CSVGTQQETQYF. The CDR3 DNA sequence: TGCAGCGTAGGGACCCAACAAGAGACCCAGTACTTC.

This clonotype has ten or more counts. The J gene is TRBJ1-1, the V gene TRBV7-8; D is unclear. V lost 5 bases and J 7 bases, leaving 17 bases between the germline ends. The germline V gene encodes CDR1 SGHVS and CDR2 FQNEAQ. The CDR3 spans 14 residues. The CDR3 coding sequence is TGTGCCAGCAGCACCAGACCAGCGCGGGATGAAGCTTTCTTT. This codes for CASSTRPARDEAFF.

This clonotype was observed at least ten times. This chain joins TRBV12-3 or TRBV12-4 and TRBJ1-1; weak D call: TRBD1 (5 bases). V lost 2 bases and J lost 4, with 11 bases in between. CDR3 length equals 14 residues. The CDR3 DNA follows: TGTGCCAGCAGTTTACGGGGGAAGGGCACTGAAGCTTTCTTT. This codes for CASSLRGKGTEAFF.

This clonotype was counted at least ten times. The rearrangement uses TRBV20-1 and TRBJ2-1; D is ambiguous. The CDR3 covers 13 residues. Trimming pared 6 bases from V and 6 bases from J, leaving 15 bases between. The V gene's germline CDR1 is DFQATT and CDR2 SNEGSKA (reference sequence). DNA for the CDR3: TGCAGTGCATCGCCTTCTCTAGGCAATGAGCAGTTCTTC. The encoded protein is CSASPSLGNEQFF.

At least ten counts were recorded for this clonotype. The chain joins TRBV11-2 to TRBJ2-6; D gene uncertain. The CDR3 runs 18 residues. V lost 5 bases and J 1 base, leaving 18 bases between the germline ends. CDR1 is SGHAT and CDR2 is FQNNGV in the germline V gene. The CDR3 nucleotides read TGTGCCAGCAGCCACCTCCGAATAACCAGATCTGGGGCCAACGTCCTGACTTTC. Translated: CASSHLRITRSGANVLTF. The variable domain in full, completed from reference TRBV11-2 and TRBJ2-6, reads EAGVAQSPRYKIIEKRQSVAFWCNPISGHATLYWYQQILGQGPKLLIQFQNNGVVDDSQLPKDRFSAERLKGVDSTLKIQPAKLEDSAVYLCASSHLRITRSGANVLTFGAGSRLTVL.

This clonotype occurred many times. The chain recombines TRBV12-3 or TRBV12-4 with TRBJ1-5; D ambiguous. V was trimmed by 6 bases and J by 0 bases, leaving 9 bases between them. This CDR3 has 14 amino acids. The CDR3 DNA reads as TGTGCCAGCAGCCAGATGAATAGCAATCAGCCCCAGCATTTT. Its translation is CASSQMNSNQPQHF.

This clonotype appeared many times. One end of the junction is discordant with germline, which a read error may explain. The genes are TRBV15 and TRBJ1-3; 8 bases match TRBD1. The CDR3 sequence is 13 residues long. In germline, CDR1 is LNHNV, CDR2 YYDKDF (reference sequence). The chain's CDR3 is CATSRETRTGLNF. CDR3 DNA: TGTGCCACCAGCAGAGAGACGCGGACAGGGCTAAATTTT.

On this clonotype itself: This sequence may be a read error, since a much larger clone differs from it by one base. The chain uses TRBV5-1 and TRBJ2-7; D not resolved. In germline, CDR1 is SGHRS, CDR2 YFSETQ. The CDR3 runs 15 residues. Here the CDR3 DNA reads TGCGCCAGCAGGGCAGATTGGGCGAGTCTCTACGACCAGTACTTC. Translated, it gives CASRADWASLYDQYF. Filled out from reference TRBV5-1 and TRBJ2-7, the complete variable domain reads KAGVTQTPRYLIKTRGQQVTLSCSPISGHRSVSWYQQTPGQGLQFLFEYFSETQRNKGNFPGRFSGRQFSNSRSEMNVSTLELGDSALYLCASRADWASLYDQYFGPGTRLTVT.

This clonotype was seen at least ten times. This CDR3 is CASRRTTGYGYTF. The CDR3 DNA is TGTGCCAGCAGGCGGACAACGGGCTATGGCTACACCTTC. The chain is built from TRBV12-3 or TRBV12-4 and TRBJ1-2; D possibly corresponds to TRBD1 (5 bases). The V end was cut by 6 bases, the J end by 4 bases, with 12 bases between. This CDR3 contains 13 residues.

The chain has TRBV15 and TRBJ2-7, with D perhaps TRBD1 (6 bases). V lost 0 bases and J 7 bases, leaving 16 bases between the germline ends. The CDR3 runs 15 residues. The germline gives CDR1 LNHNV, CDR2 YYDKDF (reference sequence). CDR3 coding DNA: TGTGCCACCAGCAGAGACCGGGACATCATGTGGGAGCAGTACTTC. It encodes CATSRDRDIMWEQYF.

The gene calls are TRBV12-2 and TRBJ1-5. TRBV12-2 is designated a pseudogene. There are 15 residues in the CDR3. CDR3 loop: CASRLGEGIAQPQHF. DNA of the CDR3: TGTGCAAGTCGCTTAGGGGAGGGAATCGCTCAGCCCCAGCATTTT.

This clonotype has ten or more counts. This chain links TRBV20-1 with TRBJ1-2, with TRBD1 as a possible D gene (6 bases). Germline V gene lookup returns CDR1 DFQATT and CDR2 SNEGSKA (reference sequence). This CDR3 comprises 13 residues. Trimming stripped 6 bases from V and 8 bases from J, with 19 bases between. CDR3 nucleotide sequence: TGCAGTGCCCTACAGGGAGGATTGGGCGGCTACACCTTC. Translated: CSALQGGLGGYTF.

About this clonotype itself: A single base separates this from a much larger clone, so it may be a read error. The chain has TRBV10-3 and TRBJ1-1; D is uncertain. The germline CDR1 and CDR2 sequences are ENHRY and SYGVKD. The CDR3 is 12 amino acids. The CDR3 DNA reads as TGTGCCACCCAGGACGGGAACTCTGAAGCTTTCTTT. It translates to CATQDGNSEAFF.

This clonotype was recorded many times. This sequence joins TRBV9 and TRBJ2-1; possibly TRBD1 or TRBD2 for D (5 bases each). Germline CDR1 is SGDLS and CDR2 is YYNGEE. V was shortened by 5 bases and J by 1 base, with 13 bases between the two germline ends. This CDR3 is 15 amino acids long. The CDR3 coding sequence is TGTGCCAGCAGTGCTACCGGGACGTCCTACAATGAGCAGTTCTTC. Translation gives CASSATGTSYNEQFF. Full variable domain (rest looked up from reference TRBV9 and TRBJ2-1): DSGVTQTPKHLITATGQRVTLRCSPRSGDLSVYWYQQSLDQGLQFLIQYYNGEERAKGNILERFSAQQFPDLHSELNLSSLELGDSALYFCASSATGTSYNEQFFGPGTRLTVL.

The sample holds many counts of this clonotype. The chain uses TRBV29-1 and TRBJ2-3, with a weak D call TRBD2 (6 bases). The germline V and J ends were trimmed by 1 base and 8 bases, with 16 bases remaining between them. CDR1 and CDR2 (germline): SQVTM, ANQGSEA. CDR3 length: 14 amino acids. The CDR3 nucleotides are TGCAGCGTTGAAGGGGACTTTCCTGGGGGTACGCAGTATTTT. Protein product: CSVEGDFPGGTQYF.

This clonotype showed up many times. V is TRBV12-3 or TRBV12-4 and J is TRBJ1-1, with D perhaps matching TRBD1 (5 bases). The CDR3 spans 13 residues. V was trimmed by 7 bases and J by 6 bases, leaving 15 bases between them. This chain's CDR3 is CASILLSGAEAFF. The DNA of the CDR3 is TGTGCCAGCATCTTACTGTCGGGGGCTGAAGCTTTCTTT.

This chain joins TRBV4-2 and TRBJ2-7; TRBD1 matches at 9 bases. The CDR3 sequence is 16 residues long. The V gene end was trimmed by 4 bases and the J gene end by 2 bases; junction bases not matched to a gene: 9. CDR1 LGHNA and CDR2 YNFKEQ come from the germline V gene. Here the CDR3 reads CASSRGNRDRAYEQYF. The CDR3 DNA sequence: TGTGCCAGCAGCCGCGGGAACCGGGACAGGGCCTACGAGCAGTACTTC.

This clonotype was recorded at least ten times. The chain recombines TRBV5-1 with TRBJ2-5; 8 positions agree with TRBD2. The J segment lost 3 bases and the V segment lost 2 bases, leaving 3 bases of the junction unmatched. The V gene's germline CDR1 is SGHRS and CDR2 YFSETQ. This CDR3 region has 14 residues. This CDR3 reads CASSLGAGEETQYF. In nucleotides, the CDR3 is TGCGCCAGCAGCTTAGGAGCGGGGGAAGAGACCCAGTACTTC.

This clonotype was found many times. CDR3 amino acids: CASSQGPLEKQYF. The CDR3 DNA follows: TGTGCCAGCAGTCAGGGACCCCTTGAGAAGCAGTACTTC. The chain links TRBV5-6 to TRBJ2-7; perhaps D is TRBD1 or TRBD2 (5 bases each). V was shortened by 5 bases and J by 8 bases, with 17 bases between the two germline ends. Germline values: CDR1 SGHDT, CDR2 YYEEEE. The CDR3 runs 13 residues.

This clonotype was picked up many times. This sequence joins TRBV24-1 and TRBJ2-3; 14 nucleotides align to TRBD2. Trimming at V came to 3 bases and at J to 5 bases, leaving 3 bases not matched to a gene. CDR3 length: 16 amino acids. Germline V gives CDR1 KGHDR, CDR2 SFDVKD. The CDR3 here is CATSDPTSGGVDTQYF. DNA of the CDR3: TGTGCCACCAGTGATCCGACTAGCGGGGGGGTAGATACGCAGTATTTT.

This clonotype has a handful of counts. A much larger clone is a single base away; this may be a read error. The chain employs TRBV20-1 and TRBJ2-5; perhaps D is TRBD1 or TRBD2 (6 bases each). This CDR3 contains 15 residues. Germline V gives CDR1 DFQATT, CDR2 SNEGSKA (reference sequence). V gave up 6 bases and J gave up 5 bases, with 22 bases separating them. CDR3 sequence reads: CSAPGLPGDRETQYF. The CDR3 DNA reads TGCAGTGCCCCCGGACTACCGGGAGACAGGGAGACCCAGTACTTC.

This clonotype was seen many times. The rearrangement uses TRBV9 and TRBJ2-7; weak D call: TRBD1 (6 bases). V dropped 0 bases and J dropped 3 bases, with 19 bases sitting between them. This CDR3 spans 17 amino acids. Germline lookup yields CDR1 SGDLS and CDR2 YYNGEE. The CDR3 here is CASSVVRGLDRVYEQYF. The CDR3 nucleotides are TGTGCCAGCAGCGTAGTAAGGGGGTTAGATCGGGTCTACGAGCAGTACTTC.

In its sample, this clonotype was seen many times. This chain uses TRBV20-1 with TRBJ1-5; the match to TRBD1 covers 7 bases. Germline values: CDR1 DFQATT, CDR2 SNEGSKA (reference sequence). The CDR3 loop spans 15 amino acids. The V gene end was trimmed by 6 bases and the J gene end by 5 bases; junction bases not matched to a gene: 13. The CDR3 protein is CSARGRGRVDQPQHF. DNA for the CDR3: TGCAGTGCGAGGGGAAGGGGGCGCGTGGATCAGCCCCAGCATTTT.